This passage covers 25 T cell receptor beta chains from one sample sequenced in a study of T cell repertoires in cytomegalovirus infection. These receptors' targets are unknown. TCRdb fed the reads into MiXCR, producing one record per CDR3 protein. The sample yields 200,000 to 250,000 distinct CDR3 sequences, around 35% seen once. Here the sequenced sample was CD8+ T cells from cultured PBMCs, taken from culture after CMV antigen stimulation. All receptors come from a human donor in good health (CMV status not recorded). Some clones in this sample may be carry-over from other donors' samples.

The V and J genes are TRBV9 and TRBJ1-1; possibly TRBD1 for D (6 bases). CDR1 SGDLS and CDR2 YYNGEE come from the germline V gene. V dropped 4 bases and J dropped 8 bases, with 24 bases sitting between them. The CDR3 runs to 16 residues. The CDR3 coding sequence is TGTGCCAGCAGCCCTGGGGGGACACCGACGACGTACGAAGCTTTCTTT. As protein: CASSPGGTPTTYEAFF.

This chain uses TRBV28 with TRBJ2-7; D gene ambiguous. V lost 8 bases and J lost 6, with 11 bases in between. CDR3 size: 11 residues. Germline loops: CDR1 MDHEN, CDR2 SYDVKM. CDR3 nucleotide sequence: TGTGCCAGCGGTCAGGTGTTCGAGCAGTACTTC. This sequence encodes CASGQVFEQYF.

This clonotype has more than one count but fewer than ten. This chain links TRBV7-9 with TRBJ1-2; the match to TRBD1 covers 9 bases. The CDR3 loop spans 14 amino acids. The germline gives CDR1 SEHNR, CDR2 FQNEAQ (reference sequence). V was clipped by 5 bases and J by 6 bases; unmatched bases: 7. The CDR3 loop is CASSRQGELNGYTF. CDR3 nucleotide sequence: TGTGCCAGCAGCAGACAGGGGGAGTTAAATGGCTACACCTTC.

Ten or more counts support this clonotype. This chain joins TRBV7-6 and TRBJ2-3; D might be TRBD1 or TRBD2, each matching 5 bases. Germline V CDR1 and CDR2: SGHVS, FNYEAQ. V gave up 3 bases and J gave up 6 bases, with 19 bases separating them. This CDR3 is built from 16 residues. CDR3 loop: CASSFPGTNPTDTQYF. In DNA, the CDR3 is TGTGCCAGCAGCTTTCCCGGGACGAATCCCACCGATACGCAGTATTTT.

This clonotype was detected a few times. The genes are TRBV6-2 or TRBV6-3 and TRBJ1-1; perhaps TRBD1 as D (5 bases). Trimming took off 0 bases at V and 5 bases at J, with 13 bases between the two ends. Germline V gene data show CDR1 as MNHEY and CDR2 as SVGEGT. The CDR3 length is 15 residues. The CDR3 is CASSYSWGGGTEAFF. The CDR3 nucleotides read TGTGCCAGCAGTTACTCGTGGGGCGGAGGGACTGAAGCTTTCTTT.

This sequence joins TRBV27 and TRBJ1-1; 7 positions match TRBD1. Losses at the gene ends were 4 bases for V and 0 bases for J; bases not matched to a gene: 5. This CDR3 has 15 residues. Germline loops: CDR1 MNHEY, CDR2 SMNVEV (reference sequence). The CDR3 spells CASSYTGEMNTEAFF. The CDR3 DNA follows: TGTGCCAGCAGTTATACAGGGGAGATGAACACTGAAGCTTTCTTT.

This clonotype was observed many times. The chain is built from TRBV15 and TRBJ2-5; 10 positions agree with TRBD1. The CDR3 runs 16 residues. V trimming: 4 bases; J trimming: 5 bases; junction bases outside the gene matches: 10. Germline V gene sequence: CDR1 LNHNV, CDR2 YYDKDF (reference sequence). CDR3 in amino acids: CATSNLGQGEWETQYF. CDR3 in DNA: TGTGCCACCAGCAACCTTGGACAGGGGGAATGGGAGACCCAGTACTTC.

The gene calls are TRBV11-1 and TRBJ2-1, with D perhaps matching TRBD1 or TRBD2 (5 bases each). V lost 5 bases, J lost 3 bases, and 14 bases lay in between. This CDR3 region has 15 residues. Germline CDR1 and CDR2: SGHAT and FQDESV (reference sequence). The chain's CDR3 is CASSPEGPRYNEQFF. In DNA, the CDR3 is TGTGCCAGCAGCCCAGAGGGACCGCGCTACAATGAGCAGTTCTTC.

The CDR3: CATQMGGNTEAFF. CDR3 bases: TGCGCCACCCAAATGGGGGGAAACACTGAAGCTTTCTTT. The chain joins TRBV5-1 to TRBJ1-1; TRBD1 is a possible D gene (5 bases). Trimming pared 9 bases from V and 2 bases from J, leaving 14 bases between. The CDR3 consists of 13 residues. Germline-derived CDR1 and CDR2 are SGHRS and YFSETQ.

The chain couples TRBV2 to TRBJ2-3, with TRBD2 matching 13 bases. The CDR3 loop spans 16 amino acids. V was clipped by 10 bases and J by 0 bases; unmatched bases: 7. From germline, CDR1 is SNHLY and CDR2 FYNNEI. The CDR3 nucleotides are TGTGCCATCTCAGGGGGACTAGCGGGGAGCACAGATACGCAGTATTTT. It encodes CAISGGLAGSTDTQYF.

This clonotype was counted a few times. The chain is built from TRBV5-6 and TRBJ2-1; perhaps TRBD1 as D (5 bases). The CDR3 spans 15 residues. Trimming left V 2 bases short and J 10 bases short, with 19 bases between. Germline V gene sequence: CDR1 SGHDT, CDR2 YYEEEE. CDR3 sequence (DNA): TGTGCCAGCAGCTTAAACGACTGGAACTACAGGGAGCAGTTCTTC. This codes for CASSLNDWNYREQFF.

The J gene is TRBJ1-2, the V gene TRBV7-9, with 7 bases identical to TRBD1. The CDR3 is 13 amino acids. Germline V gene sequence: CDR1 SEHNR, CDR2 FQNEAQ (reference sequence). The V and J ends lost 5 bases and 8 bases, in that order; junction bases with no gene match: 8. In DNA form, the CDR3 reads TGTGCCAGCAGCCTAACAGGGGATGAAGGCTACACCTTC. It is translated as CASSLTGDEGYTF.

This clonotype was seen a few times. The rearrangement links TRBV28 to TRBJ2-7, with D uncertain. Germline V gene data show CDR1 as MDHEN and CDR2 as SYDVKM. With 8 bases removed from V and 0 bases from J, the gap between germline ends came to 11 bases. This CDR3 is built from 13 residues. CDR3 in DNA: TGTGCCAGCTATGGTCGAAGCTCCTACGAGCAGTACTTC. Translating gives CASYGRSSYEQYF.

V gene TRBV2 combines with J gene TRBJ2-7; D is undetermined. The V end was cut by 0 bases, the J end by 7 bases, with 13 bases between. Germline CDR1 and CDR2: SNHLY and FYNNEI. The CDR3 has 14 residues. CDR3 sequence: CASSEAMVLEEQYF. In nucleotides, the CDR3 is TGTGCCAGCAGTGAAGCGATGGTTCTCGAGGAGCAGTACTTC. The entire variable domain, with the rest obtained from reference TRBV2 and TRBJ2-7, is as follows: EPEVTQTPSHQVTQMGQEVILRCVPISNHLYFYWYRQILGQKVEFLVSFYNNEISEKSEIFDDQFSVERPDGSNFTLKIRSTKLEDSAMYFCASSEAMVLEEQYFGPGTRLTVT.

This clonotype was detected only once. CDR3 DNA: TGTGCCAGCAGCCCAAGTGCGGGAGGACGCACAGATACGCAGTATTTT. It encodes CASSPSAGGRTDTQYF. V usage is TRBV7-4 and J usage is TRBJ2-3, with TRBD2 matching 8 bases. Germline V lookup: CDR1 SGHVT, CDR2 SQSDAQ. The CDR3 has 16 amino acids. V lost 5 bases to trimming and J lost 1 base; unmatched junction nucleotides: 8.

This clonotype was detected only once. The missing conserved phenylalanine or tryptophan at the end of this CDR3 makes a read error likely. The rearrangement uses TRBV18 and TRBJ2-1; D gene unclear. The CDR3 has 14 amino acids. Trimming left V 1 base short and J 4 bases short, with 8 bases between. Germline assignment: CDR1 KGHSH and CDR2 LQKENI. CDR3 amino acids: CASSPRVGYNEQFL. The CDR3 DNA reads as TGTGCCAGCTCACCACGGGTTGGGTACAATGAGCAGTTCTTA.

The chain carries TRBV7-4 and TRBJ2-5; possible D gene TRBD2, 5 bases. Per germline, CDR1 SGHVT and CDR2 SQSDAQ. Deletions cut 1 base from V and 3 bases from J, with 9 bases between. This CDR3 spans 14 amino acids. The CDR3 loop is CASSLGQREETQYF. The CDR3 bases are TGTGCCAGCAGCTTAGGGCAGAGGGAAGAGACCCAGTACTTC.

V usage is TRBV11-1 and J usage is TRBJ2-5; possibly TRBD1 for D (6 bases). V shed 1 base and J shed 5 bases, with 14 bases lying between them. This CDR3 has 15 residues. Germline-derived CDR1 and CDR2 are SGHAT and FQDESV (reference sequence). The CDR3 loop is CASSLGNRVEETQYF. In DNA, the CDR3 is TGTGCCAGCAGCTTAGGGAACAGGGTTGAGGAGACCCAGTACTTC.

This clonotype was seen more than once but under ten times. This chain connects TRBV6-1 to TRBJ1-1; D is unclear. V was clipped by 2 bases and J by 3 bases, with 19 bases between them. The germline V gene has CDR1 MNHNS and CDR2 SASEGT. The CDR3 spans 17 residues. The CDR3 sequence is CASSESRRGSWDTEAFF. In nucleotides, the CDR3 is TGTGCCAGCAGTGAATCTCGCCGCGGCAGCTGGGACACTGAAGCTTTCTTT.

This chain uses TRBV2 with TRBJ1-5; no clear D. The ends were cut back, 0 bases at V and 6 bases at J, with 15 bases in the middle. The germline CDR1 and CDR2 sequences are SNHLY and FYNNEI. The CDR3 runs 16 residues. The CDR3 reads CASSEALPVLGQPQHF. CDR3 sequence (DNA): TGTGCCAGCAGTGAAGCGCTTCCGGTGTTGGGTCAGCCCCAGCATTTT.

There are a few counts of this clonotype. V usage is TRBV6-5 and J usage is TRBJ2-7; D assignment may be TRBD1 or TRBD2 (5 bases each). Germline loops: CDR1 MNHEY, CDR2 SVGAGI. This CDR3 is built from 14 residues. Between the trimmed V and J ends, which lost 5 bases and 0 bases, there was a span of 11 bases. CDR3 protein: CASSEAGTSYEQYF. The CDR3 region has the DNA TGTGCCAGCAGTGAAGCCGGGACCTCCTACGAGCAGTACTTC.

This clonotype was found a few times. The V and J genes are TRBV30 and TRBJ1-4; D unresolved. Germline values: CDR1 GTSNPN, CDR2 SVGIG (reference sequence). The CDR3 has 13 amino acids. V was cut by 4 bases and J by 6 bases, with 12 bases left in between. The CDR3 is CAWNRGGDEKLFF. DNA for the CDR3: TGTGCCTGGAATCGGGGAGGAGATGAAAAACTGTTTTTT.

This chain joins TRBV7-3 and TRBJ1-6; TRBD1 is a possible D gene (5 bases). Germline values: CDR1 SGHTA, CDR2 FQGTGA. The ends were cut back, 3 bases at V and 11 bases at J, with 14 bases in the middle. The CDR3 consists of 14 residues. The chain's CDR3 is CASSLGTGKAPLHF. The CDR3 DNA is TGTGCCAGCAGCTTGGGGACCGGAAAGGCACCCCTCCACTTT.

The V call is TRBV6-6, the J call TRBJ1-2; D is ambiguous. This CDR3 region has 14 residues. With 0 bases removed from V and 2 bases from J, the gap between germline ends came to 7 bases. CDR1 MNHNY and CDR2 SVGAGI come from the germline V gene (reference sequence). CDR3 in amino acids: CASSYSADNYGYTF. The CDR3 region has the DNA TGTGCCAGCAGTTACTCGGCAGACAACTATGGCTACACCTTC.

This clonotype was picked up a small number of times. The rearrangement joins TRBV27 to TRBJ1-2; TRBD1 is a possible D gene (5 bases). Trimming stripped 2 bases from V and 4 bases from J, with 11 bases between. In germline, CDR1 is MNHEY, CDR2 SMNVEV (reference sequence). There are 14 residues in the CDR3. CDR3 sequence: CASSLRGEIYGYTF. The CDR3 coding sequence is TGTGCCAGCAGTTTACGAGGGGAAATCTATGGCTACACCTTC.